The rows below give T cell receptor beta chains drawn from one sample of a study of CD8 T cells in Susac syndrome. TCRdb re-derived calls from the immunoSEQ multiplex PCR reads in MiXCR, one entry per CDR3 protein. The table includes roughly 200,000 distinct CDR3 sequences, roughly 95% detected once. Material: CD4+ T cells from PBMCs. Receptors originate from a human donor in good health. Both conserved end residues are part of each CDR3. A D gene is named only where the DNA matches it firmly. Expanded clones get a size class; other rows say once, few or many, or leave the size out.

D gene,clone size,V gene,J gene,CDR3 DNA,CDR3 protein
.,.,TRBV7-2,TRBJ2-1,TGTGCCAGCAGCCCTTATAGGAGCTCCTACAATGAGCAGTTCTTC,CASSPYRSSYNEQFF
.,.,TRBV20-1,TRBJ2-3,TGCAGTGCTAGGCCTAACCCCAGCACAGATACGCAGTATTTT,CSARPNPSTDTQYF
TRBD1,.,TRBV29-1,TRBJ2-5,TGCAGCGCCGGGGACAGGGTAGGGGAGACCCAGTACTTC,CSAGDRVGETQYF
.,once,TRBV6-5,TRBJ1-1,TGTGCCAGCAGTAGGGGTGGCACTGAAGCTTTCTTT,CASSRGGTEAFF
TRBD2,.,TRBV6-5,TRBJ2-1,TGTGCCAGCACGCGACTAGCGGGAGATGAGCAGTTCTTC,CASTRLAGDEQFF
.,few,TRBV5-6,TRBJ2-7,TGTGCCAGCAGCTCCACCTACGAGCAGTACTTC,CASSSTYEQYF
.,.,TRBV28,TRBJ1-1,TGTGCCAGCAGTCCCCCAAGTCCGGGGATGAACACTGAAGCTTTCTTT,CASSPPSPGMNTEAFF
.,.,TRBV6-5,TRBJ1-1,TGTGCCAGCAGCCACGAGATCGACGGGAACACTGAAGCTTTCTTT,CASSHEIDGNTEAFF
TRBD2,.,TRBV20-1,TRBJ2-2,TGCAGTGCCCCTCATTTAGCGGGTACGGTGGCCGGGGAGCTGTTTTTT,CSAPHLAGTVAGELFF
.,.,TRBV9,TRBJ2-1,TGTGCCAGCAGCCTTAGCCGGGAGCTCTACAATGAGCAGTTCTTC,CASSLSRELYNEQFF
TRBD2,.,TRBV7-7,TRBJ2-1,TGTGCTAGCAGCTTAGGGCTAGCGGGAGAGCTTGAGCAGTTCTTC,CASSLGLAGELEQFF
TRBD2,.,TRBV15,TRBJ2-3,TGTGCCACCAGCAGGGGTACTAGCGGGGAGGCAGATACGCAGTATTTT,CATSRGTSGEADTQYF
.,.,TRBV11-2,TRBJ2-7,TGTGCCAGCAGCCCCTTTGGGGTCGAGCAGTACTTC,CASSPFGVEQYF
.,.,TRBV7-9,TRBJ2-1,TGTGCCAGCAGCTTATTCAACCTAGGGAATGAGCAGTTCTTC,CASSLFNLGNEQFF
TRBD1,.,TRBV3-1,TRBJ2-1,TGTGCCAGCAGTCTGCGGGACAGGGGGAACAATGAGCAGTTCTTC,CASSLRDRGNNEQFF
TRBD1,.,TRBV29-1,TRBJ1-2,TGCAGCGTTGTATGGCAGGGGGGGAGAAATGGCTACACCTTC,CSVVWQGGRNGYTF
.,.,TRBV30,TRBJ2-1,TGTGCCTGGGGGATCCTGAATGAGCAGTTCTTC,CAWGILNEQFF
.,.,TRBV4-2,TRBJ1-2,TGTGCCAGCAGCCTTTCAAGGGGAGAAGGCTACACCTTC,CASSLSRGEGYTF
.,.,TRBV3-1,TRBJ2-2,TGTGCCAGCAGCCAAGCATACAGGGTTGGCACCGGGGAGCTGTTTTTT,CASSQAYRVGTGELFF
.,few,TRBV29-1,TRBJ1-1,TGCAGCGTTGGGGGGGTGAACACTGAAGCTTTCTTT,CSVGGVNTEAFF
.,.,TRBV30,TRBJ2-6,TGTGCCTGGAGTGGGGGGGCCAACGTCCTGACTTTC,CAWSGGANVLTF
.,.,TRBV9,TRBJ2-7,TGTGCCAGCAGCGCGGACAGTCCCGTCTACGAGCAGTACTTC,CASSADSPVYEQYF
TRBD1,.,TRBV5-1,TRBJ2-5,TGCGCCAGCAGCTTGCAGGGGGCGAGGGAAGAGACCCAGTACTTC,CASSLQGAREETQYF
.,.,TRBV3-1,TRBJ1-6,TGTGCCAGCAGCCAAAACTCCGGCAGAAATAATTCACCCCTCCACTTT,CASSQNSGRNNSPLHF
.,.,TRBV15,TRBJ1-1,TGTGCCACCAGCAGAGCAGCGGGACGTGAAGCTTTCTTT,CATSRAAGREAFF
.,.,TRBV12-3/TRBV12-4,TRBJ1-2,TGTGCCAGCAGTTGGGGGGAAAGTGGCTACACCTTC,CASSWGESGYTF
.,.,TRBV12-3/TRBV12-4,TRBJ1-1,TGTGCCAGCAGTTTAACAGGTATGAACACTGAAGCTTTCTTT,CASSLTGMNTEAFF
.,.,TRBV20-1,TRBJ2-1,TGCAGTGCTAGAGAGTCTAGCCGCATTGAGCAGTTCTTC,CSARESSRIEQFF
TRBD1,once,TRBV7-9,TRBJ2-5,TGTGCCAGCAGCTTACAAGGACAGGGACAAGAGACCCAGTACTTC,CASSLQGQGQETQYF
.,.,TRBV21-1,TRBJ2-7,TGTGCCAGCAGCAAAGACGGGCAGGGGCGTATCGAGCAGTACTTC,CASSKDGQGRIEQYF
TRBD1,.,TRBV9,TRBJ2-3,TGTGCCAGCAGCGTAGACCCGACAGGGGTGGCTGGTACGCAGTATTTT,CASSVDPTGVAGTQYF
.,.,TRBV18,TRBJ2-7,TGTGCCAGCTCACCGGGACTGCAGTCCTACGAGCAGTACTTC,CASSPGLQSYEQYF
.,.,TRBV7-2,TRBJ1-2,TGTGCCAGCAGCTCACCCTTGTATGGCTACACCTTC,CASSSPLYGYTF
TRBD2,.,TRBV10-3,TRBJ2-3,TGTGCCATCAGTGAGTCGGATCTAGCGGGGGGGCCGTATACGCAGTATTTT,CAISESDLAGGPYTQYF
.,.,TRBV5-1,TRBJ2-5,TGCGCCAGCAGCTTGGATCCAGCGAATTCGGAGACCCAGTACTTC,CASSLDPANSETQYF
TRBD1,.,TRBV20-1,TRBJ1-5,TGCAGTGCTAGGACAGGGGCGGAATCGCCCCAGCATTTT,CSARTGAESPQHF
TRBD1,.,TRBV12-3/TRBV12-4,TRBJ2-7,TGTGCCAGCACAACGAAAGGGACAGTCTACGAGCAGTACTTC,CASTTKGTVYEQYF
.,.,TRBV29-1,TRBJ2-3,TGCAGCGTTGAGGGGGTAGATACGCAGTATTTT,CSVEGVDTQYF
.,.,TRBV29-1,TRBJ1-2,TGCAGCGTCGTCGACAGTTATGGCTACACCTTC,CSVVDSYGYTF
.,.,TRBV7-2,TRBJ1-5,TGTGCCAGCAGCTTAGCGTGGGGAAGTCAGCCCCAGCATTTT,CASSLAWGSQPQHF
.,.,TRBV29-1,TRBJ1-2,TGCAGCGCCCGAAACCCGGGGGATGGCTACACCTTC,CSARNPGDGYTF